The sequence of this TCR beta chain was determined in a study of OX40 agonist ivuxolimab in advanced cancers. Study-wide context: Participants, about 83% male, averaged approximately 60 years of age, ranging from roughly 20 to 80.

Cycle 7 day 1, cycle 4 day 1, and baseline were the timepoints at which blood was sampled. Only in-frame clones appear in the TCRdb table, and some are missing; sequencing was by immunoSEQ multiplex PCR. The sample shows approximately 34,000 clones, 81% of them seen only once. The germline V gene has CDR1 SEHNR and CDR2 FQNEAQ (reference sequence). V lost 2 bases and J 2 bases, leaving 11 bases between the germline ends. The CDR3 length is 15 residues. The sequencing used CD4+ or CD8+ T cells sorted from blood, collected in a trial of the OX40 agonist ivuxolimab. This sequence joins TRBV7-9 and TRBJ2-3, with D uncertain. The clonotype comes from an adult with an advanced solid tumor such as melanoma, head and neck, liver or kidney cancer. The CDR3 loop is CASSLLPGITDTQYF. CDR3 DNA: TGTGCCAGCAGCTTATTGCCCGGAATCACAGATACGCAGTATTTT.